One sample yielded the 8 T cell receptor beta chains listed below, sequenced in a study of T cell responses to AZD1222 COVID-19 vaccine. Profiling relied on immunoSEQ multiplex PCR, and the TCRdb table lists in-frame clones only, not all of them. The data contain 100,000 to 150,000 clones, approximately 89% of them singletons. Sequencing used peripheral blood, obtained on day 0 of AZD1222 vaccination. The receptors derive from an adult in good health.

The V gene is TRBV13, the J gene TRBJ1-3; no clear D gene. Germline V gene lookup returns CDR1 PRHDT and CDR2 FYEKMQ (reference sequence). The length of the CDR3 is 16 residues. V gave up 2 bases and J gave up 3 bases, with 14 bases separating them. The CDR3 nucleotides read TGTGCCAGCAGCTTATCATCGGGGTTAAATGGAAACACCATATATTTT. Protein product: CASSLSSGLNGNTIYF. The entire variable domain, with the rest obtained from reference TRBV13 and TRBJ1-3, is as follows: AAGVIQSPRHLIKEKRETATLKCYPIPRHDTVYWYQQGPGQDPQFLISFYEKMQSDKGSIPDRFSAQQFSDYHSELNMSSLELGDSALYFCASSLSSGLNGNTIYFGEGSWLTVV.

This chain links TRBV7-2 with TRBJ1-3; D remains unclear. Trimming took off 5 bases at V and 6 bases at J, with 8 bases between the two ends. Germline V gene lookup returns CDR1 SGHTA and CDR2 FQGNSA. The CDR3 is made up of 12 amino acids. CDR3 sequence (DNA): TGTGCCAGCAGCCTCAGACCAAACACCATATATTTT. As protein: CASSLRPNTIYF. Together with reference TRBV7-2 and TRBJ1-3, the CDR3 gives the full variable domain: GAGVSQSPSNKVTEKGKDVELRCDPISGHTALYWYRQSLGQGLEFLIYFQGNSAPDKSGLPSDRFSAERTGGSVSTLTIQRTQQEDSAVYLCASSLRPNTIYFGEGSWLTVV.

The V and J genes are TRBV12-5 and TRBJ1-5; D uncertain. Germline V gene sequence: CDR1 LGHNT, CDR2 FRNRAP. This CDR3 is 12 amino acids long. V was pared by 0 bases and J by 6 bases, with 3 bases between. CDR3 nucleotide sequence: TGTGCTAGTGGTTTGGTATCTCAGCCCCAGCATTTT. Its protein is CASGLVSQPQHF.

The count of this clone is one. The V call is TRBV5-1, the J call TRBJ1-1; D is unclear. V shed 0 bases and J shed 5 bases, with 11 bases lying between them. The CDR3 runs 14 residues. Germline-derived CDR1 and CDR2 are SGHRS and YFSETQ. In DNA, the CDR3 is TGCGCCAGCAGCTTGGCTACCCTTGGGACTGAAGCTTTCTTT. Translation: CASSLATLGTEAFF.

Written as DNA, the CDR3 is TGTGCCAGCAGCTTAGGATTGTTGTCGGAGACCCAGTACTTC. Encoded protein: CASSLGLLSETQYF. V gene TRBV7-8 combines with J gene TRBJ2-5, with no clear D. This CDR3 contains 14 residues. Germline assignment: CDR1 SGHVS and CDR2 FQNEAQ. V shed 1 base and J shed 5 bases, with 11 bases lying between them.

The gene calls are TRBV4-3 and TRBJ2-6; no clear D. This CDR3 spans 18 amino acids. V was pared by 0 bases and J by 0 bases, with 12 bases between. Per germline, CDR1 LGHNA and CDR2 YSLEER. CDR3 sequence reads: CASSQDRPPASGANVLTF. CDR3 DNA sequence: TGCGCCAGCAGCCAAGATCGCCCCCCGGCCTCTGGGGCCAACGTCCTGACTTTC.

The chain recombines TRBV28 with TRBJ2-5; no firm D call. The CDR3 spans 13 residues. The germline V gene encodes CDR1 MDHEN and CDR2 SYDVKM. V lost 3 bases, J lost 5 bases, and 10 bases lay in between. CDR3 in amino acids: CASSFALVETQYF. CDR3 nucleotide sequence: TGTGCCAGCAGTTTTGCCCTAGTTGAGACCCAGTACTTC.

The V gene is TRBV4-2, the J gene TRBJ2-7; 11 bases map to TRBD2. Germline CDR1 reads LGHNA; CDR2 reads YNFKEQ. The CDR3 loop spans 15 amino acids. After removal of 4 bases from V and 1 base from J, the junction contained 3 bases not matched to a gene. The CDR3 is CASSRGTSGSYEQYF. The CDR3 DNA follows: TGTGCCAGCAGCCGAGGGACTAGCGGTTCCTACGAGCAGTACTTC.